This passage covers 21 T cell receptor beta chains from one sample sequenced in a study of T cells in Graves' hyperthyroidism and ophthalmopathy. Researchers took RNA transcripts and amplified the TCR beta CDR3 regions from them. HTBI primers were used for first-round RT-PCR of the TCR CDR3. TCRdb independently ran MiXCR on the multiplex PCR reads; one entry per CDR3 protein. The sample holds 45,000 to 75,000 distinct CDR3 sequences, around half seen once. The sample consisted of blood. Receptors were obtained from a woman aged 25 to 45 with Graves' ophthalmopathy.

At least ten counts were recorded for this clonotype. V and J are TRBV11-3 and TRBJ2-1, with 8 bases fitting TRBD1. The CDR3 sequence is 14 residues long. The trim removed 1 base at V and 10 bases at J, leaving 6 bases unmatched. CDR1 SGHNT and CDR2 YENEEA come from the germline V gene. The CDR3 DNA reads TGTGCCAGCAGCTTAGGACAGGGGCTGAAAGAGCAGTTCTTC. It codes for CASSLGQGLKEQFF.

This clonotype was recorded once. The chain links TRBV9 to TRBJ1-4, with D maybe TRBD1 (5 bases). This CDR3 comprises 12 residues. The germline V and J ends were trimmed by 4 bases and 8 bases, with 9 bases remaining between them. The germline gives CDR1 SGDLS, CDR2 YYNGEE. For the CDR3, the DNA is TGTGCCAGCAGCCCAGAGGGGGAAAAACTGTTTTTT. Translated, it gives CASSPEGEKLFF.

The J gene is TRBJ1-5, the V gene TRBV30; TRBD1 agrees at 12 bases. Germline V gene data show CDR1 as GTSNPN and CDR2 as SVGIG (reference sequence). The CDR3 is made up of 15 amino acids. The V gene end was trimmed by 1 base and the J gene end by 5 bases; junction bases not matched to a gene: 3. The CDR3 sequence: CAWSGGTGGYQPQHF. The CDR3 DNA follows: TGTGCCTGGAGTGGGGGGACAGGGGGCTATCAGCCCCAGCATTTT.

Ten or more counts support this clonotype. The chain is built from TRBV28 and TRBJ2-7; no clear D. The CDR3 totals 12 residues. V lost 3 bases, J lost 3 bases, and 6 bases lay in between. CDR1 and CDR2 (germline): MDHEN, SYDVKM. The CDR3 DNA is TGTGCCAGCAGTTTCCTCGGCTACGAGCAGTACTTC. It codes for CASSFLGYEQYF.

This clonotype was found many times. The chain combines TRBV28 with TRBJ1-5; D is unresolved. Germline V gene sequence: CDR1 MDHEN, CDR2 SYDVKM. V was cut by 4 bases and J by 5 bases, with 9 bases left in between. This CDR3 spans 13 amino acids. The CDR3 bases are TGTGCCAGCAGTTCGTCCCGCCATCAGCCCCAGCATTTT. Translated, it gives CASSSSRHQPQHF.

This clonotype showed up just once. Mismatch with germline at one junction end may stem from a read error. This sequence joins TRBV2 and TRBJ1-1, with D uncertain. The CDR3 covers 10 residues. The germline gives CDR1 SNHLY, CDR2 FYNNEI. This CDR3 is CASSEGGLLF. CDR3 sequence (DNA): TGTGCCAGCAGTGAAGGTGGTCTTCTCTTT.

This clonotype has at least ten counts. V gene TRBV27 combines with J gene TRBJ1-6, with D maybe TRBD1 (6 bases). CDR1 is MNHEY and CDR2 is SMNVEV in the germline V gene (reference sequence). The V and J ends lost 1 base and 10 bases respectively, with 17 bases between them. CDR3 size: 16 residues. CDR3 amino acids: CASSLWGHSGGSPLHF. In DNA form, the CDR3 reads TGTGCCAGCAGTTTATGGGGGCACAGCGGGGGATCACCCCTCCACTTT.

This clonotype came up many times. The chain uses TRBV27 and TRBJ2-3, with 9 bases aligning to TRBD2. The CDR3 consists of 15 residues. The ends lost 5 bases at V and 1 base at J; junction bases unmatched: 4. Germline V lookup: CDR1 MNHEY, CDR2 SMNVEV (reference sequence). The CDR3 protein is CASSPEREGTDTQYF. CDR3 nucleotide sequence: TGTGCCAGCAGTCCGGAGCGGGAGGGCACAGATACGCAGTATTTT.

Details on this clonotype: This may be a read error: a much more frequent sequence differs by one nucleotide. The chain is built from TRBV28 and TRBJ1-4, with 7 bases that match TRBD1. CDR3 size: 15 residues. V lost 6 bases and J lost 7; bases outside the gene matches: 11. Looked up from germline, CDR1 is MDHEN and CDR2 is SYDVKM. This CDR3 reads CASRMSGTVSEKLFF. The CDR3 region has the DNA TGTGCCAGCAGGATGTCCGGGACAGTAAGTGAAAAACTGTTTTTT.

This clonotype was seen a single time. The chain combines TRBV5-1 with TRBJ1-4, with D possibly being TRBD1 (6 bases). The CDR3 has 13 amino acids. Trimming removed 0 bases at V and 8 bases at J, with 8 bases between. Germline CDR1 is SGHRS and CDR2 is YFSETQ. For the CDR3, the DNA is TGCGCCAGCAGCTTGGGACAGGACGAAAAACTGTTTTTT. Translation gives CASSLGQDEKLFF.

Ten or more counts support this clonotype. The CDR3 spells CASTRVTSGSSGELFF. CDR3 nucleotides: TGCGCCAGCACCCGGGTTACTAGCGGGAGTTCTGGGGAGCTGTTTTTT. V is TRBV10-2 and J is TRBJ2-2; 11 nucleotides line up with TRBD2. The ends lost 7 bases at V and 8 bases at J; junction bases unmatched: 12. Germline values: CDR1 WSHSY, CDR2 SAAADI. The CDR3 is 16 residues long.

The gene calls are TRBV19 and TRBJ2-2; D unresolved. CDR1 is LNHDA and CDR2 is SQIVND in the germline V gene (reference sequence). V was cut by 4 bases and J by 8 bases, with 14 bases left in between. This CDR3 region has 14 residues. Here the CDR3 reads CASSNRALSGELFF. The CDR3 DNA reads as TGTGCCAGTAGTAATCGCGCGTTATCTGGGGAGCTGTTTTTT.

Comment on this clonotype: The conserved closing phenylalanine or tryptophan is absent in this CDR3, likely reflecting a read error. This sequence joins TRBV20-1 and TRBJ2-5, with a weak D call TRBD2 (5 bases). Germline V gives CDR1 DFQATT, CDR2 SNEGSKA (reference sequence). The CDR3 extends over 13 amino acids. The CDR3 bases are TGCAGTACTAGAGATTTGGCCCAAGAGACCCAGTACTCC. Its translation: CSTRDLAQETQYS.

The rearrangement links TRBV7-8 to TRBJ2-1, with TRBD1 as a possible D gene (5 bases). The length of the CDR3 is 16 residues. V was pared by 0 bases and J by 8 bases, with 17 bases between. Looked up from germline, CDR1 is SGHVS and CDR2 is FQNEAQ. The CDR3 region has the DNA TGTGCCAGCAGCTTAGCGTTAGACAGTGCGTTCTATGAGCAGTTCTTC. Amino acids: CASSLALDSAFYEQFF.

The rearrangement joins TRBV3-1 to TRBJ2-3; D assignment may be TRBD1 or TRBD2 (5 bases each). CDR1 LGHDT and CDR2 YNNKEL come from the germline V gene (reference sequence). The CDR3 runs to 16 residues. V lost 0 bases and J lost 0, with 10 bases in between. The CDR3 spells CASSQDWGRSTDTQYF. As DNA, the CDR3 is TGTGCCAGCAGCCAAGATTGGGGGAGAAGCACAGATACGCAGTATTTT.

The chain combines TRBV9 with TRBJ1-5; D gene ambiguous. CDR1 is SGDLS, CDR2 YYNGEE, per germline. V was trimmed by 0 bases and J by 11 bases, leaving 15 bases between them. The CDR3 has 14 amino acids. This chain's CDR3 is CASSVDQRQETQHF. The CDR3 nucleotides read TGTGCCAGCAGCGTAGACCAGCGGCAAGAGACCCAGCATTTT.

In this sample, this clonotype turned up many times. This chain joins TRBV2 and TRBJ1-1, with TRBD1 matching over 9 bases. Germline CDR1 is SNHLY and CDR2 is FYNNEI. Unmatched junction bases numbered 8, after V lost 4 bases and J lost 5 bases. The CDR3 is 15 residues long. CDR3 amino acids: CASSGLGQGRTEAFF. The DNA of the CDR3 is TGTGCCAGCAGTGGTTTGGGACAGGGTAGAACTGAAGCTTTCTTT.

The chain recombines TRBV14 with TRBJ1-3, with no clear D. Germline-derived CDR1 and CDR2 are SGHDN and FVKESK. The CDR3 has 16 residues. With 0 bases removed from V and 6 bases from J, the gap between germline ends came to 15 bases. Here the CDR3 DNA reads TGTGCCAGCAGCCAAGAAAGCTGGGCGAGGGAAAACACCATATATTTT. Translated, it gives CASSQESWARENTIYF.

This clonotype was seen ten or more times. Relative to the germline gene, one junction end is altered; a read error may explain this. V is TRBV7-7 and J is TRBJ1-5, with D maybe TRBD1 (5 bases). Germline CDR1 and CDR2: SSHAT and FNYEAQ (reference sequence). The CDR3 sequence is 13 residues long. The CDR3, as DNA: TGTGCTAGCAGCAAAGACAGAAATCAGCCCCAGCATTTT. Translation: CASSKDRNQPQHF.

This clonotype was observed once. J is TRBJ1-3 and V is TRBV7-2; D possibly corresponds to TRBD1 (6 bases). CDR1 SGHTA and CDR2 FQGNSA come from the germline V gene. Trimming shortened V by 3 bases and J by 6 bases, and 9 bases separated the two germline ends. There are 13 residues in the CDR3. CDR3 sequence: CASSFDRSNTIYF. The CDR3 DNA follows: TGTGCCAGCAGCTTTGACAGGTCAAACACCATATATTTT.

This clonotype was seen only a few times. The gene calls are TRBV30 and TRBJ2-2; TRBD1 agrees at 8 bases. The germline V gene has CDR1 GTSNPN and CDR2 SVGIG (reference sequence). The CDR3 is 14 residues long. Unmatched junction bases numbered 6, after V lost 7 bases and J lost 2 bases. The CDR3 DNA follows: TGTGCCTCCAAGGGACAGGTCAACACCGGGGAGCTGTTTTTT. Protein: CASKGQVNTGELFF.